This TCR beta chain was observed in a study of identical twins. General study results and limits: Out-of-frame alpha sequences common to twins exhibited a surplus of low generation probability.

TCRdb called the 5' RACE reads again in MiXCR, with one record for every CDR3 protein. The sample contains 1.5 million to 2 million distinct CDR3 sequences, about 31% of which appear only once. This clonotype was counted only a few times. What it binds is unknown. Per the germline V gene, CDR1 is ENHRY and CDR2 is SYGVKD. Trimming removed 4 bases from V and 6 bases from J, with 12 bases in between. This CDR3 region has 13 residues. This TCR was sampled from a newborn girl in good health. The sample comprised cord blood. The V call is TRBV10-3, the J call TRBJ1-2; a weak D match, TRBD1 (6 bases). The CDR3 DNA sequence: TGTGCCATCAGTGGCGGCAGGGGTCATGGCTACACCTTC. Protein sequence: CAISGGRGHGYTF.